This T cell receptor beta chain was sequenced for a study of beta chain features in type 1 diabetes. On the study more broadly: Age, gender, cell numbers and subset yield matched between patients and controls.

CDR3 size: 15 residues. Germline CDR1 SGDLS, CDR2 YYNGEE. With V trimmed by 3 bases and J by 9 bases, 5 bases remained unmatched. Since all of the isolated RNA was reverse transcribed, expressed TCRB transcripts were what got sequenced. Clones were sequenced by immunoSEQ multiplex PCR, and TCRdb holds only the in-frame ones, with some missing. The profile shows fewer than 900,000 clones, roughly 15% of them singletons. The TCR sequence derives from a woman younger than 30 in good health. The chain combines TRBV9 with TRBJ2-1; 14 nucleotides agree with TRBD2. The sample comprised naive CD4+ T cells from blood. The CDR3 DNA follows: TGTGCCAGCAGCGCGACTAGCGGGAGGGGACTTGAGCAGTTCTTC. It encodes CASSATSGRGLEQFF.